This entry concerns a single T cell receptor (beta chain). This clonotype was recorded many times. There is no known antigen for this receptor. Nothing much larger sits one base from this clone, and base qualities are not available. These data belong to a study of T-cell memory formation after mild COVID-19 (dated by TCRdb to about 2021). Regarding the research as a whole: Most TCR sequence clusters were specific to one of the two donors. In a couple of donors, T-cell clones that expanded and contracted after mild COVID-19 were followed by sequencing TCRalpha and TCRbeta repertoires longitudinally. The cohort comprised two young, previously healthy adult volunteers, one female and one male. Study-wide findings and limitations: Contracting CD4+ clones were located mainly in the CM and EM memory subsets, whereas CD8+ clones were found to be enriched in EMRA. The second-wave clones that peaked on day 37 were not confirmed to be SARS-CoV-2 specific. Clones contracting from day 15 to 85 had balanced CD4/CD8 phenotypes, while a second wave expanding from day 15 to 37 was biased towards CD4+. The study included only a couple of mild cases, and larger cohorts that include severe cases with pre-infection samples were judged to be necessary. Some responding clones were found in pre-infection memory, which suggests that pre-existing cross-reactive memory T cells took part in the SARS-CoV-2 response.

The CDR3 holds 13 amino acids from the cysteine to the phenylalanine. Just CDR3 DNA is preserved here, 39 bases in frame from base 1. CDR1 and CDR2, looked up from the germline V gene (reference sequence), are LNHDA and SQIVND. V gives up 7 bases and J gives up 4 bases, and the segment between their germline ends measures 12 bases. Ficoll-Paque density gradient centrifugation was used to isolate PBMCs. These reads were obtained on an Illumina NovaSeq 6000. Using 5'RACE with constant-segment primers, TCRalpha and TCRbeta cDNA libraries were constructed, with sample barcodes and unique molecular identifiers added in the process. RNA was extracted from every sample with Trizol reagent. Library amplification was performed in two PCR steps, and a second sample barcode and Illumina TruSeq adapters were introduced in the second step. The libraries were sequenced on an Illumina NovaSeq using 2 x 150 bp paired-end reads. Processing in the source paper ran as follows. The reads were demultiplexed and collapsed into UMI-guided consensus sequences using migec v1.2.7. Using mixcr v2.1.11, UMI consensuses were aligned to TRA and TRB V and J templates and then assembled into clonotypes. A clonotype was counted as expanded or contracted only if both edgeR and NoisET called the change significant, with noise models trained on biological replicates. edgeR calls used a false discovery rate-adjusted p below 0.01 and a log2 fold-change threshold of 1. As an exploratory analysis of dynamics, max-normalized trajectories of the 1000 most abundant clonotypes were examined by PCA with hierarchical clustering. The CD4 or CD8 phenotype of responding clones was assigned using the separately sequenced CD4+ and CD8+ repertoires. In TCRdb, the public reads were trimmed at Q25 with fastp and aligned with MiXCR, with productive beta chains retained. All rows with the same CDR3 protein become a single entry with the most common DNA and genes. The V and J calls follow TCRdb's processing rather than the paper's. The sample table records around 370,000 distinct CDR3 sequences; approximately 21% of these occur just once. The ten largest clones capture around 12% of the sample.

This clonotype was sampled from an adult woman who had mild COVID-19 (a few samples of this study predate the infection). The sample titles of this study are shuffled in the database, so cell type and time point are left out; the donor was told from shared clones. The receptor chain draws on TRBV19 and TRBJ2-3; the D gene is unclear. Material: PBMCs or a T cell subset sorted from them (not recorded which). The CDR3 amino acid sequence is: CASTLGAADTQYF. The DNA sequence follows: TGTGCCAGTACCCTCGGTGCGGCAGATACGCAGTATTTT.